Here is one T cell receptor (beta chain) with its context. The antigen remains undetermined. PCR employed 60 Vbeta and 13 Jbeta primers. Libraries were prepared by immunoSEQ multiplex PCR; TCRdb keeps only in-frame clonotypes and omits some of them. There are 150,000 to 200,000 clones in the sample; about four fifths occur only once, and roughly 4.9% lies in the top ten. This sample stems from a study of cytomegalovirus exposure and HLA in healthy donors. About the study: Approximately 180 million T cells yielded over 90 million unique TCR beta sequences in earlier analysis. Study conclusions and caveats: Rare sequences made up most TCRs, while some public TCRs were found in many donors. Productive rates of about 90% or about 30% were seen for most TCR beta V segments in an earlier analysis. Reportedly, TCR beta sequences accurately predicted HLA-A and HLA-B alleles in most subjects.

Looked up from germline, CDR1 is LNHDA and CDR2 is SQIVND (reference sequence). The CDR3 is made up of 13 amino acids. Trimming took off 6 bases at V and 2 bases at J, with 11 bases between the two ends. The origin of this receptor is a woman aged 18-35 years in good health and CMV-seropositive. This chain connects TRBV19 to TRBJ2-7; D is ambiguous. The sequencing input was PBMCs. The DNA for the CDR3 is TGTGCCAGTAGCCCCTCAGTGGCCTACGAGCAGTACTTC. It yields the protein CASSPSVAYEQYF.